A selection of T cell receptor beta chains follows, all from one sample in a study of CD8+CD57+ T cells in acquired aplastic anemia. TCRdb recomputed calls from the reads with MiXCR, one row per CDR3 protein. This sample has approximately 160,000 distinct CDR3 sequences; around 47% occur once, and the top ten carry roughly 3.2%. Sequencing input: sorted CD4+, CD8+, or CD8+CD57+ T cells (not recorded which) from PBMCs. The receptors stem from a human donor with aplastic anemia. Both conserved end residues are part of each CDR3.

>TRBV9|TRBJ1-2
CASSVSGTGIQGGYTF
>TRBV10-3|TRBJ1-1
CAIAEEMNTEAFF
>TRBV7-6|TRBJ2-1
CASSLSSFNEQFF
>TRBV7-9|TRBJ1-1
CASSLALNTEAFF
>TRBV19|TRBJ1-2
CASSIEGGPGIYGYTF
>TRBV12-3/TRBV12-4|TRBJ2-3
CASSLEGQSTDTQYF
>TRBV5-1|TRBJ2-7
CASSWGGGSYEQYF
>TRBV2|TRBJ2-7
CASSPGTGVYEQYF
>TRBV24-1|TRBJ1-2
CATSDGTLSGYTF
>TRBV19|TRBJ1-2
CASSIKTGENYGYTF
>TRBV6-1|TRBJ2-3
CASSRKGADTQYF
>TRBV5-1|TRBJ1-1
CASSLAAVGNTEAFF
>TRBV10-3|TRBJ2-5
CAISYPAAGQRETQYF
>TRBV10-3|TRBJ1-2
CAISAREDSYGYTF
>TRBV29-1|TRBJ2-5
CSVESDRGRGETQYF
>TRBV24-1|TRBJ2-5
CATSEGQGGGSQETQYF
>TRBV10-3|TRBJ2-7
CAIRQGSYEQYF
>TRBV7-9|TRBJ2-5
CASSSGTGKTQYF
>TRBV3-1|TRBJ1-4
CASSQDRLRANEKLFF
>TRBV15|TRBJ2-7
CATSRAFTGVLSYEQYF
>TRBV2|TRBJ1-1
CASSGTGGNTEAFF
>TRBV20-1|TRBJ2-1
CSARSGTGNEQFF
>TRBV11-2|TRBJ1-6
CASSILPGQGAESPLHF
>TRBV27|TRBJ2-7
CASTKVPGSSYEQYF
>TRBV7-6|TRBJ1-1
CASSLRYGTEAFF
>TRBV29-1|TRBJ2-3
CSVGGQSTDTQYF
>TRBV15|TRBJ2-3
CATSRDRPGGTDTQYF
>TRBV9|TRBJ2-5
CASSATLAVETQYF
>TRBV20-1|TRBJ2-3
CSAPAGLSDTQYF
>TRBV2|TRBJ1-2
CASRLLRTANHGYTF
>TRBV10-2|TRBJ2-6
CASSVVTGTGANVLTF
>TRBV4-3|TRBJ1-1
CASSQEPGTGTEAFF
>TRBV20-1|TRBJ2-7
CSASWSGQPYEQYF
>TRBV3-1|TRBJ2-3
CASSQRSEDTQYF
>TRBV6-1|TRBJ2-5
CASSATGRETQYF
>TRBV7-6|TRBJ2-5
CATDPGVETQYF
>TRBV20-1|TRBJ1-5
CSASLGGPGPQHF
>TRBV24-1|TRBJ2-6
CATSDSTGANVLTF
>TRBV12-3/TRBV12-4|TRBJ2-1
CASRPWTSVGDEQFF
>TRBV20-1|TRBJ1-5
CSARKSNQPQHF
>TRBV11-2|TRBJ2-1
CASSLKVAVNSYNEQFF
>TRBV7-1|TRBJ2-3
CASSSGLAVDTQYF
>TRBV25-1|TRBJ1-3
CASSVTDRSSGNTIYF
>TRBV4-2|TRBJ1-2
CASSQSTGGDGYTF
>TRBV28|TRBJ2-1
CASSVRGNEQFF
>TRBV14|TRBJ1-6
CASSREWDSPLHF
>TRBV19|TRBJ1-4
CASSPGGGNEKLFF
>TRBV29-1|TRBJ1-2
CSVTRDRGLGYTF